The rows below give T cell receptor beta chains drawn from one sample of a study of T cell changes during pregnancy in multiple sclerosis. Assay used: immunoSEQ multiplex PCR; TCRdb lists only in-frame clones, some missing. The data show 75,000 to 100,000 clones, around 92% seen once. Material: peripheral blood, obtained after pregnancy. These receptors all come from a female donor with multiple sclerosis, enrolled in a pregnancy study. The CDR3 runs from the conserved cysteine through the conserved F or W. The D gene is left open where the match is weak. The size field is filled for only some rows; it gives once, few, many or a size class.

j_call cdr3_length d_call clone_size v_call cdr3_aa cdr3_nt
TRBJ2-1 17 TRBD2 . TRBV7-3 CASSDRSRGGGFNEQFF TGTGCCAGCAGCGACAGATCACGGGGGGGAGGATTCAATGAGCAGTTCTTC
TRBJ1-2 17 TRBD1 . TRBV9 CASSPVFSSWDSYGYTF TGTGCCAGCAGCCCCGTATTTTCATCTTGGGACAGCTATGGCTACACCTTC
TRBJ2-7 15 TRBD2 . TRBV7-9 CASSSGGTSSYEQYF TGTGCCAGCAGCTCGGGGGGGACTAGCTCCTACGAGCAGTACTTC
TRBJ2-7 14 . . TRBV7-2 CASIPTPGSYEQYF TGTGCCAGCATCCCGACGCCGGGATCCTACGAGCAGTACTTC
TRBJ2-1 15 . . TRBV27 CASSLPRGMHNEQFF TGTGCCAGCAGCCTCCCCCGGGGGATGCACAATGAGCAGTTCTTC
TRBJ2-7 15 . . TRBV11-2 CASSLVRESSYEQYF TGTGCCAGCAGCTTAGTAAGGGAGAGCTCCTACGAGCAGTACTTC
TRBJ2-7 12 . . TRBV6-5 CASSHTGYEQYF TGTGCCAGCAGCCACACGGGTTACGAGCAGTACTTC
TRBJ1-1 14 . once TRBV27 CASIRDLMNTEAFF TGTGCCAGCATCAGGGATCTTATGAACACTGAAGCTTTCTTT
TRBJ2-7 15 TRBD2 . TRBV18 CASSGGDFFSYEQYF TGTGCCAGCTCAGGGGGGGACTTCTTCTCCTACGAGCAGTACTTC
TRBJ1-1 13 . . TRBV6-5 CASSYRDVTEAFF TGTGCCAGCAGTTATCGGGATGTTACTGAAGCTTTCTTT
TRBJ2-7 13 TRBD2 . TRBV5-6 CASSPGGAYEQYF TGTGCCAGCAGCCCGGGGGGGGCCTACGAGCAGTACTTC
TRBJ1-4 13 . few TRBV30 CAWRLPSNEKLFF TGTGCCTGGAGGTTACCGAGTAATGAAAAACTGTTTTTT
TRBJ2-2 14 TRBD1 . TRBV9 CASSGQGWTGELFF TGTGCCAGCAGCGGACAGGGATGGACCGGGGAGCTGTTTTTT
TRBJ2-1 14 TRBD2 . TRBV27 CASWSRTRYNEQFF TGTGCCAGCTGGTCCCGGACTAGATACAATGAGCAGTTCTTC
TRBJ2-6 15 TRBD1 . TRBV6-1 CASHGQGDGANVLTF TGTGCCAGTCACGGACAGGGGGACGGGGCCAACGTCCTGACTTTC
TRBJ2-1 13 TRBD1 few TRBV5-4 CASTGTGLNEQFF TGTGCCAGCACCGGGACAGGGCTTAATGAGCAGTTCTTC
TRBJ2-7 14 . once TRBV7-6 CASSPIAGLGEQYF TGTGCCAGCAGCCCCATCGCAGGGTTAGGGGAGCAGTACTTC
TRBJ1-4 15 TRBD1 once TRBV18 CASSAGQATNEKLFF TGTGCCAGCTCGGCGGGACAGGCAACTAATGAAAAACTGTTTTTT
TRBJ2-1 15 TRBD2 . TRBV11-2 CASRNIAGFDNEQFF TGTGCCAGCAGGAATATAGCGGGATTCGACAATGAGCAGTTCTTC
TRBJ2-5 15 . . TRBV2 CASSEGGALTETQYF TGTGCCAGCAGTGAAGGCGGCGCACTCACAGAGACCCAGTACTTC
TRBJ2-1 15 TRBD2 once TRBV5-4 CASSLVAGGTDEQFF TGTGCCAGCAGCTTGGTAGCGGGGGGTACAGATGAGCAGTTCTTC
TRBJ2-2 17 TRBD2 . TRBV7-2 CASSLKDREGDTGELFF TGTGCCAGCAGCTTAAAGGATCGGGAGGGTGACACCGGGGAGCTGTTTTTT
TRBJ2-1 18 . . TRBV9 CASSVAGIGGGSYNEQFF TGTGCCAGCAGCGTAGCGGGGATAGGGGGGGGCTCCTACAATGAGCAGTTCTTC
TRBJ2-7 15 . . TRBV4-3 CASSPATGSFYEQYF TGCGCCAGCAGCCCGGCGACAGGTTCTTTCTACGAGCAGTACTTC
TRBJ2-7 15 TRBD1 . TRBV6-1 CASGPPDREVYEQYF TGTGCCAGCGGTCCCCCTGACAGGGAAGTCTACGAGCAGTACTTC
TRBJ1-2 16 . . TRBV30 CAWSVPSVKDNYGYTF TGTGCCTGGAGTGTACCTAGTGTCAAAGATAACTATGGCTACACCTTC
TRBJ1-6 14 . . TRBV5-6 CASSFGSGNSPLHF TGTGCCAGCAGCTTCGGCAGCGGTAATTCACCCCTCCACTTT
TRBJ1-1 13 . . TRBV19 CASSLTVNTEAFF TGTGCCAGTAGTCTGACTGTGAACACTGAAGCTTTCTTT
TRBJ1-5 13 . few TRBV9 CASRGTGNQPQHF TGTGCCAGCAGAGGTACAGGGAATCAGCCCCAGCATTTT
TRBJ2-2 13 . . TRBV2 CASSAQGHGELFF TGTGCCAGCAGTGCACAGGGCCACGGGGAGCTGTTTTTT
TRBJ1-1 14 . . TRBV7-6 CASSLEQSNTEAFF TGTGCCAGCAGCTTAGAACAGTCGAACACTGAAGCTTTCTTT
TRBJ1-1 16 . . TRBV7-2 CASSLAEGTVNTEAFF TGTGCCAGCAGCTTAGCGGAGGGAACAGTGAACACTGAAGCTTTCTTT
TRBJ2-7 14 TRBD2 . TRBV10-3 CAIRGGGSGGEQYF TGTGCCATCAGGGGGGGAGGGTCTGGGGGCGAGCAGTACTTC
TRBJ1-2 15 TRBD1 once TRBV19 CASSPGTGVSYGYTF TGTGCCAGTAGTCCCGGGACAGGGGTTTCCTATGGCTACACCTTC
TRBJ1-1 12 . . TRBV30 CAWKRGNTEAFF TGTGCCTGGAAGAGAGGGAACACTGAAGCTTTCTTT
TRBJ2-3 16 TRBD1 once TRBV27 CASSINPGTGTNTQYF TGTGCCAGCAGTATAAACCCGGGGACAGGGACGAATACGCAGTATTTT
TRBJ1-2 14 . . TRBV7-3 CASSSNADFGGYTF TGTGCCAGCAGCTCGAATGCGGACTTTGGGGGCTACACCTTC
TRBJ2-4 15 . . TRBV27 CASSTRTGRGNIQYF TGTGCCAGCAGTACCCGGACAGGGCGGGGGAACATTCAGTACTTC
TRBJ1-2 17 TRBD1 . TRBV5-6 CASSRLWDRGQRGGYTF TGTGCCAGCAGCCGTCTGTGGGACAGGGGGCAAAGAGGTGGCTACACCTTC
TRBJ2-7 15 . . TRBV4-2 CASSQDRRSTYEQYF TGTGCCAGCAGCCAAGATAGGAGAAGTACCTACGAGCAGTACTTC
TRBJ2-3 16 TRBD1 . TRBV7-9 CASSLDPGQGKDTQYF TGTGCCAGCAGCTTAGACCCGGGACAGGGAAAGGATACGCAGTATTTT
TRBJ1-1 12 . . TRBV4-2 CASSQEGALAFF TGTGCCAGCAGCCAAGAAGGGGCTCTCGCTTTCTTT
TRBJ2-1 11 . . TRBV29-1 CSVGQYNEQFF TGCAGCGTTGGACAGTACAATGAGCAGTTCTTC
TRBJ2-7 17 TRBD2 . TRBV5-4 CASSSTSGGARSYEQYF TGTGCCAGCAGCTCGACTAGCGGGGGGGCCAGGTCCTACGAGCAGTACTTC
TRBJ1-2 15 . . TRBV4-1 CASSQDPLPPYGYTF TGCGCCAGCAGCCAAGACCCCCTACCCCCCTATGGCTACACCTTC
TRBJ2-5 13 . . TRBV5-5 CASSRGSWETQYF TGTGCCAGCAGCCGGGGTAGTTGGGAGACCCAGTACTTC
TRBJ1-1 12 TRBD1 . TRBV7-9 CASSQGVTEAFF TGTGCCAGCAGCCAGGGGGTCACTGAAGCTTTCTTT
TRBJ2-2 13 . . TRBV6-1 CASSDPNTGELFF TGTGCCAGCAGTGACCCTAACACCGGGGAGCTGTTTTTT
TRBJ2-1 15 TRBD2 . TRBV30 CARSSGGSSYNEQFF TGTGCCCGAAGCAGCGGGGGTAGCTCCTACAATGAGCAGTTCTTC
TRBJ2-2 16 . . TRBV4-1 CASSQDTGLFAGELFF TGCGCCAGCAGCCAAGATACAGGTCTGTTTGCCGGGGAGCTGTTTTTT
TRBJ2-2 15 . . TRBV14 CASSQIQGNTGELFF TGTGCCAGCAGCCAAATACAGGGGAACACCGGGGAGCTGTTTTTT
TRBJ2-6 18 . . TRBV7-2 CASSLGGQASSGANVLTF TGTGCCAGCAGCTTGGGAGGACAGGCCAGCTCTGGGGCCAACGTCCTGACTTTC
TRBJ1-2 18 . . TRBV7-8 CASSFARNTMGVGAGYTF TGTGCCAGCAGCTTCGCAAGAAATACCATGGGCGTGGGGGCTGGCTACACCTTC
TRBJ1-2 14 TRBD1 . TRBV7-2 CASSLETGDYGYTF TGTGCCAGCAGCTTAGAGACAGGGGACTATGGCTACACCTTC
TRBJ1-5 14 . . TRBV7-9 CASSLGAGYQPQHF TGTGCCAGCAGCTTAGGTGCGGGGTATCAGCCCCAGCATTTT
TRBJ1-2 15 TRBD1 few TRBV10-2 CASSLDRGSNYGYTF TGCGCCAGCAGCCTCGACAGGGGTTCCAACTATGGCTACACCTTC
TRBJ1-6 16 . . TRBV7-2 CASSPALQVMDSPLHF TGTGCCAGCAGCCCCGCCCTACAGGTTATGGATTCACCCCTCCACTTT
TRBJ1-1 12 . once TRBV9 CASSGLASEAFF TGTGCCAGCAGCGGTCTAGCCAGTGAAGCTTTCTTT
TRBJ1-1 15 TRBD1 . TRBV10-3 CAISESFQGVTEAFF TGTGCCATCAGTGAGTCTTTTCAGGGGGTCACCGAAGCTTTCTTT